In its sample, the clone carrying this TCR beta chain was seen a few times. The antigen is unknown. This specimen belongs to a study of T-cell reconstitution after alpha-beta-depleted transplantation in children. General study points: Reports say that about two months after transplant, the alpha-beta T cells came out of several hundred graft clones that had expanded.

CDR1 and CDR2 (germline): SSHAT, FNYEAQ (reference sequence). Trimming stripped 4 bases from V and 2 bases from J, with 8 bases between. There are 13 residues in the CDR3. A TCRbeta library incorporating unique molecular identifiers was prepared. Via MiXCR, TCRdb re-called the PCR reads, giving one row per CDR3 protein. The sample yields around 670,000 distinct CDR3 sequences, around 13% seen once. Sequenced material: PBMCs, taken before TCRalphabeta/CD19-depleted stem cell transplant. The source is a girl aged 2-10 years with congenital amegakaryocytic thrombocytopenia, due to receive a stem cell transplant. V usage is TRBV7-7 and J usage is TRBJ2-5; D is undetermined. For the CDR3, the DNA is TGTGCCAGCAGCTCCCACTTACAAGAGACCCAGTACTTC. It specifies CASSSHLQETQYF. The complete variable domain, with remaining parts taken from reference TRBV7-7 and TRBJ2-5, reads GAGVSQSPRYKVTKRGQDVTLRCDPISSHATLYWYQQALGQGPEFLTYFNYEAQPDKSGLPSDRFSAERPEGSISTLTIQRTEQRDSAMYRCASSSHLQETQYFGPGTRLLVL.